The 27 T cell receptor beta chains below all came from one sample that was sequenced in a study of blood T cells in healthy people across ages. Combining a sample-barcoded 5' primer with a J-beta primer mix, a second PCR ran for about 7 to 11 cycles. TCRdb processed the 5' RACE reads anew with MiXCR; each CDR3 protein has one entry. The sample shows 780,000 or so distinct CDR3 sequences, around 25% of them seen only once. The same sample was also studied in work on T cells of mothers and their children.

Material for sequencing was blood. The receptors here all came from a boy younger than 18 in good health.

The chain has TRBV29-1 and TRBJ2-6, with D hard to call. Germline loops: CDR1 SQVTM, CDR2 ANQGSEA. The V and J ends lost 0 bases and 0 bases respectively, with 6 bases between them. There are 15 residues in the CDR3. The CDR3 nucleotides read TGCAGCGTTGAAGATGAACGCTCTGGGGCCAACGTCCTGACTTTC. Its translation: CSVEDERSGANVLTF.

This clonotype was recorded a few times. This chain joins TRBV12-3 or TRBV12-4 and TRBJ1-6, with 10 bases fitting TRBD1. The J segment lost 7 bases and the V segment lost 6 bases, leaving 3 bases of the junction unmatched. CDR3 size: 14 residues. The CDR3 region is CASRRGQGNSPLHF. CDR3 DNA: TGTGCCAGCAGGCGGGGACAGGGGAATTCACCCCTCCACTTT.

Regarding this clonotype: A read error may produce the germline difference seen at one junction end. J is TRBJ2-5 and V is TRBV4-3, with D maybe TRBD1 (6 bases). In germline, CDR1 is LGHNA, CDR2 YSLEER. The CDR3 extends over 16 amino acids. CDR3 protein: CASGQDPGTPGETQYF. CDR3 coding DNA: TGCGCCAGCGGCCAAGATCCCGGGACACCTGGGGAGACCCAGTACTTC.

This clonotype was seen once. V gene TRBV4-1 combines with J gene TRBJ1-4; 8 bases line up with TRBD1. V lost 4 bases, J lost 0 bases, and 4 bases stayed unmatched. Germline CDR1 is MGHRA and CDR2 is YSYEKL. The CDR3 consists of 16 residues. CDR3 region: CASSLGQGPTNEKLFF. The CDR3, as DNA: TGCGCCAGCAGCCTAGGACAGGGACCAACTAATGAAAAACTGTTTTTT.

The rearrangement joins TRBV4-2 to TRBJ1-1; no firm D call. This CDR3 has 14 residues. The V end was cut by 3 bases, the J end by 0 bases, with 8 bases between. CDR1 and CDR2 (germline): LGHNA, YNFKEQ. The DNA for the CDR3 is TGTGCCAGCAGCCAGGGCAGTGTGAACACTGAAGCTTTCTTT. Its protein product is CASSQGSVNTEAFF.

This sequence joins TRBV10-3 and TRBJ1-1; TRBD1 matches at 10 bases. The J segment lost 5 bases and the V segment lost 2 bases, leaving 8 bases of the junction unmatched. The CDR3 spans 16 residues. CDR1 and CDR2 (germline): ENHRY, SYGVKD. The CDR3 reads CAISEPGQGPGTEAFF. CDR3 bases: TGTGCCATCAGTGAGCCGGGACAGGGGCCGGGGACTGAAGCTTTCTTT.

V and J are TRBV12-3 or TRBV12-4 and TRBJ2-1; the D is unclear. This CDR3 comprises 12 residues. V lost 2 bases and J 6 bases, leaving 5 bases between the germline ends. The CDR3 DNA is TGTGCCAGCAGTTTATATTTCAATGAGCAGTTCTTC. It translates to CASSLYFNEQFF.

This clonotype was counted once. The V and J genes are TRBV12-3 or TRBV12-4 and TRBJ2-5; D not certain. Matching the DNA end better, TRBJ2-7 makes the J call doubtful. The CDR3 runs 14 residues. The CDR3 loop is CASSLLEGTDEQYF. Written as DNA, the CDR3 is TGTGCCAGCAGTTTACTAGAAGGAACGGACGAGCAGTACTTC.

The chain recombines TRBV6-6 with TRBJ1-1, with 9 nucleotides matching TRBD1. Germline CDR1 MNHNY, CDR2 SVGAGI (reference sequence). V trimming: 5 bases; J trimming: 6 bases; junction bases outside the gene matches: 7. CDR3 length: 14 residues. The DNA of the CDR3 is TGTGCCAGCAGTACGTCAACAGGGGGCCCTGAAGCTTTCTTT. It yields the protein CASSTSTGGPEAFF.

In its sample, this clonotype was seen a few times. CDR3 nucleotide sequence: TGTGCCAGCAGTTTAGGGGATGCACCTTACGAGCAGTACTTC. Encoded protein: CASSLGDAPYEQYF. The chain links TRBV28 to TRBJ2-5; D gene uncertain. The J call may be wrong; the DNA end is better matched by TRBJ2-7. In germline, CDR1 is MDHEN, CDR2 SYDVKM. CDR3 length: 14 residues.

The rearrangement joins TRBV7-3 to TRBJ2-3; TRBD2 aligns across 8 bases. The V gene end was trimmed by 1 base and the J gene end by 7 bases; junction bases not matched to a gene: 10. The CDR3 is made up of 16 amino acids. Germline CDR1 reads SGHTA; CDR2 reads FQGTGA. As DNA, the CDR3 is TGTGCCAGCAGCTTAAGTCCTGGCGGGGGGCCAAATACGCAGTATTTT. This gives the protein CASSLSPGGGPNTQYF. Based on the CDR3 plus reference TRBV7-3 and TRBJ2-3, the full variable domain is GAGVSQTPSNKVTEKGKYVELRCDPISGHTALYWYRQSLGQGPEFLIYFQGTGAADDSGLPNDRFFAVRPEGSVSTLKIQRTERGDSAVYLCASSLSPGGGPNTQYFGPGTRLTVL.

This clonotype was found a few times. CDR3: CASSSARKDLNNEQFF. The CDR3 bases are TGTGCCAGCAGCTCAGCTCGTAAGGACTTAAACAATGAGCAGTTCTTC. The genes are TRBV7-2 and TRBJ2-1; TRBD2 might be the D (5 bases). The CDR3 is made up of 16 amino acids. Trimming cost V 4 bases and J 5 bases, with 18 bases left between them. Looked up from germline, CDR1 is SGHTA and CDR2 is FQGNSA.

This rearrangement joins TRBV3-1 to TRBJ2-5; 10 bases align to TRBD2. J gave up 2 bases and V 4 bases, and 10 bases lay outside the gene matches. Germline CDR1 is LGHDT and CDR2 is YNNKEL (reference sequence). CDR3 length equals 17 residues. The CDR3 DNA reads as TGTGCCAGCAGCCCCGGCGCTCTAGCGGGAGCTCAAGAGACCCAGTACTTC. Amino acid sequence: CASSPGALAGAQETQYF.

The chain has TRBV2 and TRBJ2-3; perhaps TRBD1 as D (6 bases). Trimming left V 4 bases short and J 2 bases short, with 13 bases between. Germline V gene data show CDR1 as SNHLY and CDR2 as FYNNEI. This CDR3 has 15 residues. The CDR3 loop reads CASSGGTPLTDTQYF. The CDR3 DNA reads as TGTGCCAGCAGTGGGGGGACACCTCTCACAGATACGCAGTATTTT.

The rearrangement joins TRBV20-1 to TRBJ2-1, with D unresolved. Trimming pared 7 bases from V and 4 bases from J, leaving 14 bases between. This CDR3 contains 13 residues. Germline CDR1 is DFQATT and CDR2 is SNEGSKA (reference sequence). Here the CDR3 reads CSVSSGPYNEQFF. The DNA of the CDR3 is TGCAGTGTGAGCAGTGGGCCTTACAATGAGCAGTTCTTC.

This rearrangement joins TRBV20-1 to TRBJ1-1; D remains ambiguous. The germline V gene has CDR1 DFQATT and CDR2 SNEGSKA (reference sequence). The CDR3 runs 13 residues. The ends were cut back, 0 bases at V and 8 bases at J, with 13 bases in the middle. This CDR3 reads CSARDRRGWEAFF. CDR3 coding DNA: TGCAGTGCTAGAGATAGGCGGGGATGGGAAGCTTTCTTT.

This clonotype has just a few counts. This sequence joins TRBV20-1 and TRBJ2-5, with 7 bases aligning to TRBD2. Per germline, CDR1 DFQATT and CDR2 SNEGSKA (reference sequence). The CDR3 has 15 amino acids. V lost 6 bases to trimming and J lost 0 bases; unmatched junction nucleotides: 10. CDR3 sequence: CSARVPGGHQETQYF. In DNA, the CDR3 is TGCAGTGCCCGCGTACCGGGGGGACACCAAGAGACCCAGTACTTC.

For the CDR3, the DNA is TGTGCCACCAGCAGAGTCAGCGGGGCTAGCACAGATACGCAGTATTTT. This translates into CATSRVSGASTDTQYF. V is TRBV15 and J is TRBJ2-3, with 7 bases fitting TRBD2. This CDR3 has 16 amino acids. CDR1 and CDR2 from the germline V gene are LNHNV and YYDKDF (reference sequence). J was trimmed by 0 bases and V by 1 base; bases with no gene match: 4.

Only a few counts were recorded for this clonotype. J is TRBJ1-3 and V is TRBV20-1; D possibly corresponds to TRBD1 (6 bases). The ends were cut back, 6 bases at V and 4 bases at J, with 16 bases in the middle. Germline V gene sequence: CDR1 DFQATT, CDR2 SNEGSKA (reference sequence). The CDR3 sequence is 14 residues long. CDR3 nucleotides: TGCAGTGCGCCGACTCAGGGGTTGGGAAACACCATATATTTT. It yields the protein CSAPTQGLGNTIYF.

This clonotype was recorded a few times. The chain joins TRBV28 to TRBJ2-1, with 7 bases lining up with TRBD2. Germline CDR1 reads MDHEN; CDR2 reads SYDVKM. The V gene end was trimmed by 5 bases and the J gene end by 3 bases; junction bases not matched to a gene: 7. This CDR3 is 15 amino acids long. The CDR3 DNA is TGTGCCAGCAGTCTCCAGCGGGGACGCTACAATGAGCAGTTCTTC. Amino acid sequence: CASSLQRGRYNEQFF.

The V gene is TRBV12-3 or TRBV12-4, the J gene TRBJ2-1, with no clear D. The CDR3 totals 13 residues. V shed 3 bases and J shed 6 bases, with 9 bases lying between them. CDR3 nucleotides: TGTGCCAGCAGTTTTGCCCCGGTCAATGAGCAGTTCTTC. Protein product: CASSFAPVNEQFF.

The chain combines TRBV7-2 with TRBJ1-3, with D possibly being TRBD1 (5 bases). CDR1 SGHTA and CDR2 FQGNSA come from the germline V gene. Between the trimmed V and J ends, which lost 4 bases and 2 bases, there was a span of 12 bases. The CDR3 has 15 amino acids. In DNA, the CDR3 is TGTGCCAGCAGCTCCTCCGGGGGACCTGGAAACACCATATATTTT. It translates to CASSSSGGPGNTIYF.

The rearrangement links TRBV7-9 to TRBJ2-5, with D possibly matching TRBD1 (5 bases). The germline V gene encodes CDR1 SEHNR and CDR2 FQNEAQ (reference sequence). Trimming left V 1 base short and J 1 base short, with 10 bases between. The CDR3 has 15 amino acids. The chain's CDR3 is CASSLGRQLQETQYF. CDR3 nucleotide sequence: TGTGCCAGCAGCTTAGGACGACAGCTCCAAGAGACCCAGTACTTC.

The V gene is TRBV6-5, the J gene TRBJ1-1, with D possibly being TRBD1 (5 bases). This CDR3 is built from 15 residues. CDR1 is MNHEY, CDR2 SVGAGI, per germline. V lost 6 bases to trimming and J lost 4 bases, with 18 bases between them. The CDR3 bases are TGTGCCAGCAGCAAAGTTACATCGGGGCGCACTGAAGCTTTCTTT. It yields the protein CASSKVTSGRTEAFF.

A note on this clonotype: One end of the junction varies from germline; a read error may be responsible. The gene calls are TRBV27 and TRBJ2-5; 7 bases line up with TRBD2. The V gene's germline CDR1 is MNHEY and CDR2 SMNVEV (reference sequence). This CDR3 is 14 amino acids long. The CDR3 spells CASSLMVAGPSPFF. CDR3 coding DNA: TGTGCCAGCAGTTTAATGGTAGCGGGCCCTTCACCGTTCTTC.

CDR3 in DNA: TGTGCCCGGGGGGGGGAGGGTAGCAATGAGCAGTTCTTC. Translation: CARGGEGSNEQFF. The chain is built from TRBV7-9 and TRBJ2-5; 8 bases map to TRBD2. The J call may be wrong; the DNA end is better matched by TRBJ2-1. The CDR3 consists of 13 residues. CDR1 is SEHNR and CDR2 is FQNEAQ in the germline V gene (reference sequence).

This chain uses TRBV20-1 with TRBJ2-1; maybe TRBD1 (5 bases). CDR3 length: 13 amino acids. Trimming pared 3 bases from V and 2 bases from J, leaving 8 bases between. Germline V gene sequence: CDR1 DFQATT, CDR2 SNEGSKA (reference sequence). The CDR3: CSASQGTYNEQFF. The CDR3 region has the DNA TGCAGTGCTAGTCAGGGAACCTACAATGAGCAGTTCTTC.